The 24 T cell receptor beta chains below come from one sample, sequenced in a study of blood T cell repertoires in COVID-19. Data came from immunoSEQ multiplex PCR; TCRdb stores just in-frame clones and leaves some out. This sample yields about 22,000 clones, of which roughly 84% are seen a single time; over 45% belongs to the top ten. The sequencing sample was made of peripheral blood. These receptors all come from a man aged 65 to 85 with acute or convalescent COVID-19.

This chain links TRBV25-1 with TRBJ2-1, with 10 bases aligning to TRBD2. Germline CDR1 is MGHDK and CDR2 is SYGVNS. The CDR3 runs 15 residues. The junction had 7 bases not matched to a gene; V was cut back by 3 bases and J by 8 bases. CDR3 sequence reads: CASSDSSGGAYEQFF. CDR3 coding DNA: TGTGCCAGCAGTGATTCGAGCGGGGGGGCCTATGAGCAGTTCTTC.

This chain uses TRBV9 with TRBJ1-5; no reliable D call. The CDR3 covers 15 residues. Germline lookup yields CDR1 SGDLS and CDR2 YYNGEE. Trimming removed 3 bases from V and 4 bases from J, with 14 bases in between. CDR3 sequence reads: CASSAGIGGNQPQHF. The CDR3 coding sequence is TGTGCCAGCAGCGCCGGAATCGGAGGGAATCAGCCCCAGCATTTT.

The V and J genes are TRBV6-5 and TRBJ1-1, with D uncertain. Germline CDR1 MNHEY, CDR2 SVGAGI. The CDR3 has 11 amino acids. The V gene lost 6 bases and the J gene lost 8 bases, with 10 bases spanning the gap. This CDR3 reads CASRGLEEAFF. The CDR3 DNA sequence: TGTGCCAGCAGGGGTCTAGAGGAAGCTTTCTTT.

The V and J genes are TRBV29-1 and TRBJ1-5, with TRBD1 identical over 11 bases. This CDR3 is 15 amino acids long. The germline V gene encodes CDR1 SQVTM and CDR2 ANQGSEA. J gave up 3 bases and V 2 bases, and 3 bases lay outside the gene matches. The CDR3, as DNA: TGCAGCGTTGAAACGGGACAGGGGGACAATCAGCCCCAGCATTTT. The encoded protein is CSVETGQGDNQPQHF.

A remark on this clone: One end of the junction varies from germline; a read error may be responsible. V usage is TRBV12-3 or TRBV12-4 and J usage is TRBJ2-5; 11 bases match TRBD2. The CDR3 is made up of 13 amino acids. Written as DNA, the CDR3 is TGTGCCAGCAGATTAGCGGGAGGGGAGACCCAGTACTTC. Protein: CASRLAGGETQYF.

The sample holds a few counts of this clone. This chain links TRBV29-1 with TRBJ1-1; TRBD1 is a possible D gene (5 bases). Germline CDR1 is SQVTM and CDR2 is ANQGSEA. This CDR3 contains 13 residues. Trimming took off 5 bases at V and 4 bases at J, with 14 bases between the two ends. The CDR3 coding sequence is TGCAGCGTTACTTCCGGGGGGGTCACTGAAGCTTTCTTT. Translation gives CSVTSGGVTEAFF.

This clone was recorded only once. The chain carries TRBV20-1 and TRBJ2-2; 8 positions match TRBD1. From germline, CDR1 is DFQATT and CDR2 SNEGSKA (reference sequence). The CDR3 consists of 15 residues. Trimming at V came to 3 bases and at J to 9 bases, leaving 12 bases not matched to a gene. CDR3 in DNA: TGCAGTGCTAGTAACCCCCAGGGGGCTAGCCGGGAGCTGTTTTTT. This codes for CSASNPQGASRELFF.

In its sample, this clone ranks as medium-sized (0.01 to 0.1%). The chain combines TRBV18 with TRBJ1-1; the match to TRBD1 covers 7 bases. This CDR3 region has 13 residues. The V gene's germline CDR1 is KGHSH and CDR2 LQKENI. The trim removed 7 bases at V and 8 bases at J, leaving 10 bases unmatched. This CDR3 reads CASFPDRIGEAFF. Written as DNA, the CDR3 is TGTGCCAGCTTTCCGGACAGGATAGGGGAAGCTTTCTTT. Complete variable domain (other parts from reference TRBV18 and TRBJ1-1): NAGVMQNPRHLVRRRGQEARLRCSPMKGHSHVYWYRQLPEEGLKFMVYLQKENIIDESGMPKERFSAEFPKEGPSILRIQQVVRGDSAAYFCASFPDRIGEAFFGQGTRLTVV.

This clone was detected a few times. V is TRBV7-9 and J is TRBJ2-7; D is perhaps TRBD1 (5 bases). The CDR3 loop spans 16 amino acids. Trimming cost V 0 bases and J 3 bases, with 15 bases left between them. The germline V gene encodes CDR1 SEHNR and CDR2 FQNEAQ (reference sequence). This CDR3 is CASSLAGLRGHYEQYF. The CDR3 DNA reads as TGTGCCAGCAGCTTAGCGGGTTTAAGGGGTCACTACGAGCAGTACTTC.

The chain joins TRBV19 to TRBJ1-2; the D gene is possibly TRBD1 (6 bases). The ends were cut back, 4 bases at V and 5 bases at J, with 14 bases in the middle. This CDR3 has 14 amino acids. The germline CDR1 and CDR2 sequences are LNHDA and SQIVND (reference sequence). This CDR3 reads CASSRSQGNYGYTF. The DNA of the CDR3 is TGTGCCAGTAGTAGGAGCCAGGGGAATTATGGCTACACCTTC. Drawing the rest from reference TRBV19 and TRBJ1-2, the complete variable domain is DGGITQSPKYLFRKEGQNVTLSCEQNLNHDAMYWYRQDPGQGLRLIYYSQIVNDFQKGDIAEGYSVSREKKESFPLTVTSAQKNPTAFYLCASSRSQGNYGYTFGSGTRLTVV.

The gene calls are TRBV6-5 and TRBJ1-2; D is unresolved. CDR3 length: 13 amino acids. The germline V gene has CDR1 MNHEY and CDR2 SVGAGI. V was clipped by 6 bases and J by 0 bases, with 8 bases between them. The CDR3: CASSTHPNYGYTF. Written as DNA, the CDR3 is TGTGCCAGCAGCACACATCCTAACTATGGCTACACCTTC.

The V and J genes are TRBV6-5 and TRBJ2-1; 9 bases match TRBD2. The V gene end was trimmed by 4 bases and the J gene end by 9 bases; junction bases not matched to a gene: 7. CDR3 length equals 14 residues. Germline V gene data show CDR1 as MNHEY and CDR2 as SVGAGI. CDR3 sequence (DNA): TGTGCCAGCAGTTCTGGCGCGGGGGGGGGTGAGCAGTTCTTC. Translating gives CASSSGAGGGEQFF.

The chain links TRBV16 to TRBJ1-5; TRBD1 is a possible D gene (5 bases). V dropped 3 bases and J dropped 4 bases, with 16 bases sitting between them. CDR1 is KGHSY and CDR2 is FQNENV in the germline V gene. This CDR3 is built from 16 residues. CDR3 bases: TGTGCCAGCAGCCACATAGGGACGGCGGGGAATCAGCCCCAGCATTTT. It encodes CASSHIGTAGNQPQHF.

The chain employs TRBV19 and TRBJ1-3; D gene uncertain. Germline values: CDR1 LNHDA, CDR2 SQIVND (reference sequence). This CDR3 comprises 10 residues. The V and J ends lost 7 bases and 8 bases respectively, with 6 bases between them. In DNA form, the CDR3 reads TGTGCCAGTATTCGGGACACCATATATTTT. Residues: CASIRDTIYF.

This clone counts as medium-sized. V is TRBV5-1 and J is TRBJ1-6; D ambiguous. Germline V gene sequence: CDR1 SGHRS, CDR2 YFSETQ. The CDR3 totals 12 residues. Between the trimmed V and J ends, which lost 4 bases and 9 bases, there was a span of 8 bases. The DNA for the CDR3 is TGCGCCAGCAGCCGGGAGGGTTCACCCCTCCACTTT. This sequence encodes CASSREGSPLHF. Drawing the rest from reference TRBV5-1 and TRBJ1-6, the complete variable domain is KAGVTQTPRYLIKTRGQQVTLSCSPISGHRSVSWYQQTPGQGLQFLFEYFSETQRNKGNFPGRFSGRQFSNSRSEMNVSTLELGDSALYLCASSREGSPLHFGNGTRLTVT.

This clone was counted only a few times. The chain is built from TRBV10-3 and TRBJ1-2; D possibly corresponds to TRBD1 (6 bases). V lost 7 bases to trimming and J lost 4 bases, with 13 bases between them. Germline V gene lookup returns CDR1 ENHRY and CDR2 SYGVKD. CDR3 length: 13 residues. The CDR3 DNA sequence: TGTGCCATCACGCAGGGGTTGGCCTATGGCTACACCTTC. This codes for CAITQGLAYGYTF.

In this sample, this clone turned up once. The chain joins TRBV2 to TRBJ1-6; 7 bases match TRBD1. CDR1 is SNHLY, CDR2 FYNNEI, per germline. The CDR3 has 12 amino acids. Losses at the gene ends were 6 bases for V and 8 bases for J; bases not matched to a gene: 1. The CDR3 bases are TGTGCCAGCAGGCAGGGGGATTCACCCCTCCACTTT. It specifies CASRQGDSPLHF.

CDR3 loop: CASSFQGGYEQYF. In DNA form, the CDR3 reads TGCGCCAGCAGCTTCCAGGGTGGGTACGAGCAGTACTTC. The chain couples TRBV5-1 to TRBJ2-7, with D perhaps TRBD1 (5 bases). The CDR3 runs to 13 residues. Trimming removed 2 bases from V and 4 bases from J, with 10 bases in between. Germline V gives CDR1 SGHRS, CDR2 YFSETQ.

The rearrangement uses TRBV20-1 and TRBJ1-4; TRBD1 might be the D (6 bases). The CDR3 is 11 amino acids. Germline assignment: CDR1 DFQATT and CDR2 SNEGSKA (reference sequence). Trimming cost V 8 bases and J 5 bases, with 9 bases left between them. In DNA, the CDR3 is TGCAGTTTGGACAGAAATGAAAAACTGTTTTTT. It encodes CSLDRNEKLFF.

The chain recombines TRBV30 with TRBJ1-4, with D uncertain. CDR1 is GTSNPN and CDR2 is SVGIG in the germline V gene (reference sequence). This CDR3 has 15 amino acids. V lost 2 bases to trimming and J lost 6 bases, with 16 bases between them. This CDR3 is CAWSMKPPGDEKLFF. The CDR3, as DNA: TGTGCCTGGAGTATGAAGCCGCCGGGTGATGAAAAACTGTTTTTT.

This chain uses TRBV30 with TRBJ1-4; possible D gene TRBD1, 6 bases. The CDR3 sequence is 13 residues long. The V gene lost 4 bases and the J gene lost 6 bases, with 12 bases spanning the gap. The germline CDR1 and CDR2 sequences are GTSNPN and SVGIG (reference sequence). CDR3 DNA sequence: TGTGCCTGGAAACAGGGCGGTTATGAAAAACTGTTTTTT. Protein product: CAWKQGGYEKLFF.

The rearrangement uses TRBV7-2 and TRBJ2-2; the match to TRBD1 covers 9 bases. The CDR3 runs to 16 residues. Germline loops: CDR1 SGHTA, CDR2 FQGNSA. J was trimmed by 6 bases and V by 2 bases; bases with no gene match: 7. The CDR3 DNA reads as TGTGCCAGCAGCTTATCGGGACAGGGAGGGGCCGGGGAGCTGTTTTTT. Its protein is CASSLSGQGGAGELFF.

This clone was seen a few times. The chain has TRBV5-1 and TRBJ1-1, with a tentative D call TRBD1 (5 bases). The V gene lost 6 bases and the J gene lost 4 bases, with 13 bases spanning the gap. Germline CDR1 and CDR2: SGHRS and YFSETQ. The CDR3 is made up of 13 amino acids. The CDR3 region has the DNA TGCGCCAGCATGCTTAGGGGCGGCACTGAAGCTTTCTTT. Translated, it gives CASMLRGGTEAFF.

V is TRBV19 and J is TRBJ1-4, with D maybe TRBD1 (5 bases). This CDR3 contains 15 residues. In germline, CDR1 is LNHDA, CDR2 SQIVND (reference sequence). Trimming pared 5 bases from V and 3 bases from J, leaving 13 bases between. CDR3 bases: TGTGCCAGTAGTCGAGCAGGGTCGGCTAATGAAAAACTGTTTTTT. Its translation: CASSRAGSANEKLFF. Full variable domain (outside the CDR3, taken from reference TRBV19 and TRBJ1-4): DGGITQSPKYLFRKEGQNVTLSCEQNLNHDAMYWYRQDPGQGLRLIYYSQIVNDFQKGDIAEGYSVSREKKESFPLTVTSAQKNPTAFYLCASSRAGSANEKLFFGSGTQLSVL.